One sample yielded the 17 T cell receptor beta chains listed below, sequenced in a study of blood T cell repertoires in COVID-19. Clones were read by immunoSEQ multiplex PCR, and TCRdb kept only the in-frame ones, dropping some. The data contain 60,000 to 80,000 clones, 84% of them singletons. Sequenced: peripheral blood. All receptors derive from a man aged 50-59 years with active COVID-19.

In its sample, this clone was seen once. The V gene is TRBV2, the J gene TRBJ2-1; D is uncertain. V was trimmed by 0 bases and J by 10 bases, leaving 7 bases between them. Germline V gene lookup returns CDR1 SNHLY and CDR2 FYNNEI. This CDR3 region has 12 residues. The CDR3 loop reads CASSEAPEEQFF. The CDR3 DNA follows: TGTGCCAGCAGTGAAGCCCCTGAGGAGCAGTTCTTC.

The chain has TRBV5-1 and TRBJ2-7; 10 bases line up with TRBD1. The J segment lost 7 bases and the V segment lost 2 bases, leaving 15 bases of the junction unmatched. This CDR3 region has 17 residues. Per the germline V gene, CDR1 is SGHRS and CDR2 is YFSETQ. The CDR3 loop is CASSLALTGGAPREQYF. The CDR3, as DNA: TGCGCCAGCAGCTTAGCGTTGACAGGGGGCGCCCCGAGGGAGCAGTACTTC.

The V gene is TRBV2, the J gene TRBJ1-1; D unclear. Germline V lookup: CDR1 SNHLY, CDR2 FYNNEI. The CDR3 runs to 13 residues. Trimming cost V 5 bases and J 3 bases, with 10 bases left between them. The CDR3 loop is CASSKTPDTEAFF. The DNA of the CDR3 is TGTGCCAGCAGTAAGACACCGGACACTGAAGCTTTCTTT.

The chain links TRBV20-1 to TRBJ2-7, with TRBD1 matching over 9 bases. The ends lost 7 bases at V and 5 bases at J; junction bases unmatched: 3. This CDR3 contains 11 residues. The germline gives CDR1 DFQATT, CDR2 SNEGSKA (reference sequence). For the CDR3, the DNA is TGCAGTGGGGACAGGGCCCACGAGCAGTACTTC. Its protein product is CSGDRAHEQYF.

This clone has a single count. The chain couples TRBV30 to TRBJ1-5, with D perhaps TRBD1 (5 bases). Germline V gene lookup returns CDR1 GTSNPN and CDR2 SVGIG (reference sequence). The ends were cut back, 3 bases at V and 1 base at J, with 10 bases in the middle. The CDR3 is 14 amino acids. This CDR3 reads CAWSGGVSNQPQHF. The CDR3 region has the DNA TGTGCCTGGAGCGGAGGGGTAAGCAATCAGCCCCAGCATTTT.

This clone was seen more than once but under ten times. V and J are TRBV30 and TRBJ1-1; D gene uncertain. Germline V gene data show CDR1 as GTSNPN and CDR2 as SVGIG (reference sequence). The CDR3 covers 12 residues. V gave up 8 bases and J gave up 3 bases, with 13 bases separating them. Here the CDR3 reads CAGRLMDTEAFF. The CDR3 coding sequence is TGTGCCGGCAGGCTGATGGACACTGAAGCTTTCTTT.

The chain couples TRBV6-1 to TRBJ2-5; 7 bases are a match to TRBD1. From germline, CDR1 is MNHNS and CDR2 SASEGT. The CDR3 consists of 15 residues. The ends lost 3 bases at V and 3 bases at J; junction bases unmatched: 7. In DNA form, the CDR3 reads TGTGCCAGCAGTGACGAGGGGACAGCAAAAGAGACCCAGTACTTC. Its protein is CASSDEGTAKETQYF.

The chain joins TRBV2 to TRBJ1-4; TRBD1 aligns across 9 bases. CDR1 and CDR2 (germline): SNHLY, FYNNEI. The CDR3 is 15 amino acids. V lost 6 bases to trimming and J lost 8 bases; unmatched junction nucleotides: 10. DNA of the CDR3: TGTGCCAGCAGCCCCCGACAGGGGGTGTTGGAAAAACTGTTTTTT. Protein sequence: CASSPRQGVLEKLFF.

The rearrangement joins TRBV19 to TRBJ2-5, with D perhaps matching TRBD1 (6 bases). Trimming shortened V by 5 bases and J by 5 bases, and 18 bases separated the two germline ends. The germline gives CDR1 LNHDA, CDR2 SQIVND (reference sequence). The CDR3 is 15 residues long. The CDR3 protein is CASSLGQGFQETQYF. In DNA form, the CDR3 reads TGTGCCAGTAGTTTGGGTCAGGGGTTCCAGGAGACCCAGTACTTC. Complete variable domain (other parts from reference TRBV19 and TRBJ2-5): DGGITQSPKYLFRKEGQNVTLSCEQNLNHDAMYWYRQDPGQGLRLIYYSQIVNDFQKGDIAEGYSVSREKKESFPLTVTSAQKNPTAFYLCASSLGQGFQETQYFGPGTRLLVL.

The rearrangement joins TRBV4-1 to TRBJ2-3; 9 bases are shared with TRBD1. The CDR3 contains 17 residues. The germline gives CDR1 MGHRA, CDR2 YSYEKL. With 3 bases clipped from V and 0 bases from J, the junction kept 7 bases outside the gene matches. The CDR3 sequence is CASSHTGTGISTDTQYF. The CDR3 nucleotides read TGCGCCAGCAGCCATACGGGGACAGGGATTAGCACAGATACGCAGTATTTT.

This rearrangement joins TRBV7-6 to TRBJ2-3, with TRBD2 matching 11 bases. CDR1 SGHVS and CDR2 FNYEAQ come from the germline V gene. This CDR3 is 16 amino acids long. V was pared by 5 bases and J by 6 bases, with 10 bases of the junction left unmatched. The CDR3: CASSVGLAGSGDTQYF. The CDR3 nucleotides are TGTGCCAGCAGCGTCGGACTAGCGGGTTCCGGGGATACGCAGTATTTT.

V and J are TRBV30 and TRBJ1-2; no definite D call. Between the trimmed V and J ends, which lost 1 base and 3 bases, there was a span of 9 bases. There are 13 residues in the CDR3. Germline V CDR1 and CDR2: GTSNPN, SVGIG (reference sequence). CDR3: CAWSGEGYYGYTF. The DNA for the CDR3 is TGTGCCTGGAGTGGGGAGGGATACTATGGCTACACCTTC.

The rearrangement uses TRBV6-6 and TRBJ2-2, with TRBD1 identical over 10 bases. Germline-derived CDR1 and CDR2 are MNHNY and SVGAGI (reference sequence). CDR3 length: 15 amino acids. V lost 7 bases to trimming and J lost 5 bases; unmatched junction nucleotides: 7. CDR3 loop: CASTKTGGMTGELFF. The CDR3 DNA follows: TGTGCCAGCACAAAGACAGGGGGCATGACCGGGGAGCTGTTTTTT.

The chain uses TRBV4-3 and TRBJ1-5; tentative D call: TRBD1 (6 bases). V was cut by 4 bases and J by 1 base, with 11 bases left in between. The CDR3 has 15 residues. CDR1 is LGHNA and CDR2 is YSLEER in the germline V gene. The CDR3 DNA is TGCGCCAGCAGCCCAATTCAGGGGAGCAATCAGCCCCAGCATTTT. Its translation: CASSPIQGSNQPQHF.

The gene calls are TRBV4-2 and TRBJ2-7, with D perhaps TRBD2 (5 bases). Per the germline V gene, CDR1 is LGHNA and CDR2 is YNFKEQ. The CDR3 is 15 amino acids. The V end lost 0 bases, the J end lost 2 bases, and 11 bases lay between the germline ends. CDR3 protein: CASSQDQLRAYEQYF. CDR3 bases: TGTGCCAGCAGCCAAGATCAGCTGCGGGCCTACGAGCAGTACTTC.

The gene calls are TRBV2 and TRBJ1-2; D ambiguous. CDR1 and CDR2 (germline): SNHLY, FYNNEI. V lost 8 bases, J lost 7 bases, and 11 bases lay in between. This CDR3 is built from 11 residues. CDR3 nucleotide sequence: TGTGCCAGCTTGGTGCGCGGTGGCTACACCTTC. Amino acid sequence: CASLVRGGYTF.

The sample holds one count of this clone. The V call is TRBV7-8, the J call TRBJ2-2, with D hard to call. Per germline, CDR1 SGHVS and CDR2 FQNEAQ. The CDR3 sequence is 15 residues long. V was clipped by 1 base and J by 3 bases, with 9 bases between them. In nucleotides, the CDR3 is TGTGCCAGCAGCTTAGATCCGCGCTACACCGGGGAGCTGTTTTTT. It specifies CASSLDPRYTGELFF.